Each of the 7 T cell receptor beta chains below was sequenced from the same sample in a study of CD8+ T cells in alopecia areata (dated by TCRdb to about 2018). Read against the paper, the sample's time point label means: more than three weeks on oral tofacitinib. What this sample's treatment or condition label stands for: oral pan-JAK inhibitor, 5-10 mg twice daily. Library preparation used the immunoSEQ multiplex PCR assay. For TCR sequencing, RNA was extracted from every sample and reverse transcribed into cDNA to serve as template. The table was pulled from immuneACCESS by TCRdb, which kept in-frame rearrangements only. Such tables lose some clones; where checked, under half of the loss comes from unresolved V genes, and the rest has no known cause. Recorded for this sample are about 210,000 clones; over 60% of them occurred a single time. The ten largest clones capture roughly 4.2% of the sample.

The specimen was CD4+ T cells sorted from blood, collected at week 4, from a patient treated with tofacitinib. These receptors were obtained from a human donor with alopecia areata.

This chain links TRBV11-2 with TRBJ2-7; D is perhaps TRBD1 (5 bases). Germline V lookup: CDR1 SGHAT, CDR2 FQNNGV. Trimming took off 4 bases at V and 2 bases at J, with 6 bases between the two ends. The CDR3 totals 12 residues. The CDR3 DNA reads TGTGCCAGCAGCTCAGGGCCCTACGAGCAGTACTTC. Translated: CASSSGPYEQYF.

This clone was detected only a few times. In the same sample, other DNA sequences code for this CDR3. The J gene is TRBJ2-5, the V gene TRBV29-1, with a possible D match to TRBD2 (6 bases). Looked up from germline, CDR1 is SQVTM and CDR2 is ANQGSEA. The CDR3 is made up of 13 amino acids. Trimming removed 3 bases from V and 5 bases from J, with 13 bases in between. CDR3 sequence (DNA): TGCAGCGTTGATCGCGGGGTCGGGGAGACCCAGTACTTC. Its translation is CSVDRGVGETQYF.

This clone has only one observation. Here the CDR3 reads CSAHHTPNTEAFF. The CDR3, as DNA: TGCAGCGCTCATCATACTCCTAACACTGAAGCTTTCTTT. The V and J genes are TRBV29-1 and TRBJ1-1; the D is unclear. From germline, CDR1 is SQVTM and CDR2 ANQGSEA. V gave up 7 bases and J gave up 2 bases, with 14 bases separating them. The length of the CDR3 is 13 residues.

The rearrangement uses TRBV7-6 and TRBJ1-1; D perhaps matches TRBD1 (5 bases). CDR1 is SGHVS and CDR2 is FNYEAQ in the germline V gene. The V and J ends lost 5 bases and 0 bases respectively, with 13 bases between them. This CDR3 is 15 amino acids long. This CDR3 reads CASSRGDRLNTEAFF. CDR3 nucleotides: TGTGCCAGCAGCCGAGGTGACAGACTGAACACTGAAGCTTTCTTT.

A word on this clone: At the DNA level, this CDR3 is encoded by other sequences in the same sample as well. The chain has TRBV29-1 and TRBJ1-5, with no clear D. The ends were cut back, 5 bases at V and 2 bases at J, with 10 bases in the middle. Germline CDR1 SQVTM, CDR2 ANQGSEA. The CDR3 spans 13 residues. DNA for the CDR3: TGCAGCGTTTCCCCCGGGGGCAATCAGCCCCAGCATTTT. Its protein product is CSVSPGGNQPQHF.

This clone was picked up one time. The rearrangement links TRBV4-1 to TRBJ1-1; 8 bases match TRBD1. Germline loops: CDR1 MGHRA, CDR2 YSYEKL. This CDR3 has 14 residues. V shed 6 bases, J shed 2 bases, and the junction held 5 bases outside the gene matches. The CDR3 is CASRRDRGNTEAFF. CDR3 DNA: TGCGCCAGCAGACGAGACAGGGGAAACACTGAAGCTTTCTTT.

A few counts support this clone. The chain has TRBV5-6 and TRBJ2-2; 10 bases map to TRBD1. J was trimmed by 5 bases and V by 2 bases; bases with no gene match: 3. Germline-derived CDR1 and CDR2 are SGHDT and YYEEEE. This CDR3 is 15 amino acids long. CDR3 nucleotides: TGTGCCAGCAGCTTCTGGGACAGGGGAACCGGGGAGCTGTTTTTT. This translates into CASSFWDRGTGELFF.